The next 2 T cell receptor beta chains were all read from a single sample in a study of blood T cell repertoires in COVID-19. Repertoires were generated with immunoSEQ multiplex PCR, while TCRdb's copy carries only in-frame clones and drops some. Of roughly 100,000 clones in the sample, around 83% were seen once. The sequencing sample was made of peripheral blood. These receptors came from a man between 70 and 80 years old with active or convalescent COVID-19.

V and J are TRBV30 and TRBJ1-2, with D uncertain. CDR3 length: 13 amino acids. V gave up 0 bases and J gave up 8 bases, with 13 bases separating them. Germline CDR1 reads GTSNPN; CDR2 reads SVGIG (reference sequence). CDR3 sequence (DNA): TGTGCCTGGAGTGTCGGAGTAGGATTAGGCTACACCTTC. This codes for CAWSVGVGLGYTF.

The rearrangement joins TRBV19 to TRBJ1-4; no firm D call. The germline V gene encodes CDR1 LNHDA and CDR2 SQIVND (reference sequence). There are 16 residues in the CDR3. V was clipped by 2 bases and J by 0 bases, with 10 bases between them. The CDR3 nucleotides read TGTGCCAGTAGTATAAGCTCGGAGTCAACTAATGAAAAACTGTTTTTT. It yields the protein CASSISSESTNEKLFF.